In its sample, the clone carrying this T cell receptor (beta chain) was seen many times. Its matching antigen is unknown. This sample was included in a study of Graves' ophthalmopathy and Graves' hyperthyroidism. Across the study: Peripheral blood was gathered at first diagnosis, ahead of any treatment whatsoever.

Scientists amplified the TCR beta CDR3 regions from RNA transcripts. HTBI primers were used in a first-round RT-PCR, which preceded a second-round multiplex PCR. TCRdb ran MiXCR on the multiplex PCR reads and lists one entry per CDR3 protein. The sample consists of 300,000 to 400,000 distinct CDR3 sequences, about a sixth of them appearing once. Study-wide results and limits: A model of 13 signatures distinguished ophthalmopathy from stable hyperthyroidism at roughly 87% sensitivity and about 80% specificity. Blood contained most expanded thyroid clonotypes exceeding 0.001 frequency.

The junction had 4 bases not matched to a gene; V was cut back by 3 bases and J by 6 bases. Germline V gives CDR1 MNHEY, CDR2 SMNVEV (reference sequence). CDR3 length: 16 amino acids. The V gene is TRBV27, the J gene TRBJ2-2; 13 bases map to TRBD2. The sequence was collected from an adult woman with stable Graves' hyperthyroidism. Sequences were obtained from peripheral blood. The CDR3 sequence is CASSLWTSGRSGELFF. CDR3 in DNA: TGTGCCAGCAGTTTGTGGACTAGCGGGAGATCCGGGGAGCTGTTTTTT.